The present T cell receptor (beta chain) was sequenced within a study of blood T cells in healthy people across ages (dated by TCRdb to about 2015). Regarding the research as a whole: In model experiments, template switching captured about one uniquely barcoded TCR beta cDNA molecule for every two T cells. To track age-related changes in TCR beta repertoire diversity, the study relied on deep sequencing normalized with unique cDNA molecular identifiers. Donors were grouped into four age groups: young (average about 15 years), middle-aged (about 40), aged (about 59) and long-lived (over 80). To avoid experimental bias, donors of different ages were spread randomly across the sequencing lanes. The study analyzed two additional independent replicas of 1 million unique cDNA reads from the same blood draw for two donors, one aged 18 to 29 and one aged 80 or older. Points the paper makes about the study in general: Estimates of total diversity based on one million sequenced T cells were regarded as lower bounds and as underestimates. The long-lived group showed more naive CD4+ T cells, fewer expanded clones and increased TCR diversity than the aged group, suggesting age selection. The CMV infection status of donors was not known, potentially confounding age-related changes in expanded clonotypes. Observed TCR beta diversity per million T cells fell roughly linearly with age, and a significant reduction was already apparent by age approximately 41. Observed TCR beta diversity correlated strongly with the percentage of naive T cells measured by flow cytometry. Since profiling was done on bulk unsorted PBMCs, naive and antigen-experienced compartments could not be conclusively compared.

A note on this clonotype: There is no known antigen for this receptor. No much larger clonotype is one base removed from it; base qualities were not supplied.

The protocol used for the library was 5' RACE. Data came from an Illumina HiSeq 2500. A second PCR of roughly 7 to 12 cycles was run with a J-beta primer mix and a sample-barcoded 5' primer. Each TCR beta cDNA molecule received a unique molecular identifier from a template-switch 5' adaptor carrying 12 random nucleotides. Each sample yielded at least 3 million CDR3-containing paired-end reads. First-strand cDNA synthesis was performed from all RNA using the Mint cDNA synthesis kit, with priming by a TRBC-specific oligonucleotide. Following uracil-DNA glycosylase treatment, a first 18-cycle PCR with universal primers M1SS and BC2_uni_R was performed on all cDNA. The paper's processing steps were these. For normalization, 1 million high-quality reads, each with a distinct molecular identifier, were randomly selected from each sample. Instead of being binned into consensus sequences, reads with shared molecular identifiers were discarded. CDR3 identification, clonotype clustering and error correction used MiTCR with a Q25 quality threshold and the strictest error-elimination algorithm. Lower-bound total TCR beta diversity was estimated with a nonparametric unseen species model using Euler transformation. The public reads were run again by TCRdb, first through fastp at Q25 and then through MiXCR, and only productive beta chains were kept. Rows with one shared CDR3 protein collapse into an entry with the most common genes and DNA. TCRdb assigned the V and J calls; the authors' analysis was not used. This sample gives about 1.6 million distinct CDR3 sequences in total; about 32% of them show up just once. 11% of the sample comes from the top ten.

The donors were around 39 Caucasian individuals from Russia, aged roughly 6 to 95 years, who were systemically healthy. Each donor gave 9.5 to 10 milliliters of peripheral blood, drawn into EDTA-treated Vacutainer tubes. PBMCs were isolated by Ficoll-Paque density-gradient centrifugation, with at least 7 million obtained per sample. Total RNA, at least 5 micrograms per sample, was extracted from PBMCs with Trizol reagent. For every donor, flow cytometry on a PBMC aliquot measured the percentage of naive CD45RAhigh/CD27high T cells. The CDR3 runs 13 residues from the cysteine to the phenylalanine. Only the CDR3 portion is preserved as DNA: 39 bases, with reading frame beginning at the first base. Between the V and J ends, shortened by 2 bases and 8 bases respectively, the junction contains 12 bases. The germline V gene encodes CDR1 KGHSH and CDR2 LQKENI.

The sequenced sample consisted of blood. This TCR derives from a woman between 25 and 40 years old in good health. This chain joins TRBV18 to TRBJ1-2, with the D gene uncertain. The CDR3 sequence is CASSPEQKPGYTF. At the DNA level, the sequence is TGTGCCAGCTCACCAGAACAGAAGCCGGGCTACACCTTC.